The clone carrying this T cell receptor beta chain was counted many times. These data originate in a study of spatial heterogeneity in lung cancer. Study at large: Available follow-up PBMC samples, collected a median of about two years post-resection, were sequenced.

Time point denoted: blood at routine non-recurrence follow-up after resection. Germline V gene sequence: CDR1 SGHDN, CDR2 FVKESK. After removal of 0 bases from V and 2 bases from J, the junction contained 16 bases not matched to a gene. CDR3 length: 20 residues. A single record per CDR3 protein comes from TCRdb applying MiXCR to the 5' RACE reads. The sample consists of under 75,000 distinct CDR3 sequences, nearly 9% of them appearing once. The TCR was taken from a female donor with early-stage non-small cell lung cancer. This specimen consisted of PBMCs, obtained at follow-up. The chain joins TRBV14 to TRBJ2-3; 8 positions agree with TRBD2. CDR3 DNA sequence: TGTGCCAGCAGCCAAGATCCCGGGGGGGGCAGTCTCAGCAACACAGATACGCAGTATTTT. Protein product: CASSQDPGGGSLSNTDTQYF. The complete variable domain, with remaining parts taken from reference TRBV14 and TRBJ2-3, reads EAGVTQFPSHSVIEKGQTVTLRCDPISGHDNLYWYRRVMGKEIKFLLHFVKESKQDESGMPNNRFLAERTGGTYSTLKVQPAELEDSGVYFCASSQDPGGGSLSNTDTQYFGPGTRLTVL.